This T cell receptor (beta chain) was captured in a study of a mutant IDH1 vaccine in newly diagnosed glioma. Study observations and caveats: Alterations occurring in top peripheral T cell clonotypes seemed unrelated to pseudoprogression.

As to this clone: Its matching antigen is unknown.

Libraries were prepared by immunoSEQ multiplex PCR; TCRdb keeps only in-frame clonotypes and omits some of them. The sample contains 30,000 to 40,000 clones, 80% to 85% of which appear only once. Time point defined: baseline, week 1 (first vaccination visit). The sample's treatment: pre-vaccination baseline after standard-of-care therapy. The CDR3 is 13 residues long. Germline V CDR1 and CDR2: LNHDA, SQIVND (reference sequence). The J segment lost 4 bases and the V segment lost 6 bases, leaving 4 bases of the junction unmatched. The clonotype was recovered from a man aged 45 to 65 with glioma. Some clones in this sample may be carry-over from other donors' samples. The source material was peripheral blood mononuclear cells (PBMCs), sampled from a glioma patient treated with radiotherapy, temozolomide or both. The chain links TRBV19 to TRBJ1-1; TRBD1 matches at 8 bases. The DNA for the CDR3 is TGTGCCAGTAGCCTAACAGGGGGCACTGAAGCTTTCTTT. It encodes CASSLTGGTEAFF.